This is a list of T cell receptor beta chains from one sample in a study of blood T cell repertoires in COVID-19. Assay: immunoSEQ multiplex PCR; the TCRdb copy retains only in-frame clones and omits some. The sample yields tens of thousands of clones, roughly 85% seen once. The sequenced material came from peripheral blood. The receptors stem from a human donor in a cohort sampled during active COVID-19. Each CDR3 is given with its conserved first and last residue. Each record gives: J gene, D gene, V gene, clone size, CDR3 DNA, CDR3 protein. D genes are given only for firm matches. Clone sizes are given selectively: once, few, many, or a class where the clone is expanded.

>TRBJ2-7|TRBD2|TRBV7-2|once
TGTGCCAGCAGCTCTGAGCGGGGTCTAAACGAGCAGTACTTC
CASSSERGLNEQYF
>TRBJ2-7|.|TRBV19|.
TGTGCCAGTAGCCTGGAGTTACGAGCATACGAGCAGTACTTC
CASSLELRAYEQYF
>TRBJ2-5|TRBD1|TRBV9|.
TGTGCCAGCAGCGCAGGGGGCGCGAGGGAGACCCAGTACTTC
CASSAGGARETQYF
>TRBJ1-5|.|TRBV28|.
TGTGCCAGCAGTCCTCAATATGAGTCCCAGCATTTT
CASSPQYESQHF
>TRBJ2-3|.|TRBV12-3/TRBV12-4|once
TGTGCCAGCAGCCGGGGGAATACGCAGTATTTT
CASSRGNTQYF
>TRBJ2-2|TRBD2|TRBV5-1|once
TGCGCCAGCAGCTTGAGCGGGGGGGCGCCCGGGGAGCTGTTTTTT
CASSLSGGAPGELFF
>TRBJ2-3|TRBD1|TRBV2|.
TGTGCCAGCAGTGAACCGGGACAGGGGGCTGATACGCAGTATTTT
CASSEPGQGADTQYF
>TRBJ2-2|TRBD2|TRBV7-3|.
TGTGCCAGCAGCCCCATCGCTCAGCGGGGGGCTGAGCTGTTTTTT
CASSPIAQRGAELFF
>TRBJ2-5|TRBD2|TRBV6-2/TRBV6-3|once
TGTGCCAGCAGCCCGGGCGGGAGGGCCCAAGAGACCCAGTACTTC
CASSPGGRAQETQYF
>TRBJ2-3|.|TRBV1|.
TGCACCAGCAGCCAAGATTTAACTAGCGGGAGAGTAGGTCAGTATTTT
CTSSQDLTSGRVGQYF
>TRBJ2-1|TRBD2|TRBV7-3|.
TGTGCCAGCAGCTTAGGGGGGGACCCGTACAATGAGCAGTTCTTC
CASSLGGDPYNEQFF
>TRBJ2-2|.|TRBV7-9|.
TGTGCCAGCAGGGGGGCTTCGGACACCGGGGAGCTGTTTTTT
CASRGASDTGELFF
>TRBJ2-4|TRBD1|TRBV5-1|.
TGCGCCAGCAGCACCAGGACAGGGGGAGGGAACATTCAGTACTTC
CASSTRTGGGNIQYF
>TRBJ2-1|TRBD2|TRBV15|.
TGTGCCACCAGCAGAGGGCTGACTAGCGGGGGATCGGATGAGCAGTTCTTC
CATSRGLTSGGSDEQFF
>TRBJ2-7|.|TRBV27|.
TGTGCCAGCAGTTCCCCTGTCGGGAGTCTCTACGAGCAGTACTTC
CASSSPVGSLYEQYF
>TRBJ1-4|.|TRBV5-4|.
TGTGCCAGCAGCTTGGCCGCGGGGCTGCCAACTAATGAAAAACTGTTTTTT
CASSLAAGLPTNEKLFF
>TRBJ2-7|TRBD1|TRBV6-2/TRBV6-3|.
TGTGCCAGCAGTACCACAGGGGCGAGTAATGGGGAGCAGTACTTC
CASSTTGASNGEQYF
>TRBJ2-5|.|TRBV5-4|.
TGTGCCAGCAGCTTGAGTACAGGAAAAGAGACCCAGTACTTC
CASSLSTGKETQYF